The next 22 T cell receptor beta chains were all read from a single sample in a study of shared clonotypes between healthy human individuals. Method: immunoSEQ multiplex PCR; TCRdb's copy keeps in-frame clones and lacks some. This table has some 450,000 clones, approximately 77% appearing once. Sequences were obtained from PBMCs. The source is a woman in her thirties or forties in good health. Some clones in this sample may be carry-over from other donors' samples.

This clone was seen more than once but under ten times. The sample holds other DNA sequences that translate to the same CDR3. The chain is built from TRBV29-1 and TRBJ1-2; 10 bases line up with TRBD1. The CDR3 is 13 amino acids. V gave up 6 bases and J gave up 1 base; unmatched junction bases: 2. Germline V CDR1 and CDR2: SQVTM, ANQGSEA. The CDR3: CSVGTGDNYGYTF. The CDR3 DNA sequence: TGCAGCGTGGGGACAGGGGATAACTATGGCTACACCTTC. Full variable domain (missing parts from reference TRBV29-1 and TRBJ1-2): SAVISQKPSRDICQRGTSLTIQCQVDSQVTMMFWYRQQPGQSLTLIATANQGSEATYESGFVIDKFPISRPNLTFSTLTVSNMSPEDSSIYLCSVGTGDNYGYTFGSGTRLTVV.

The gene calls are TRBV29-1 and TRBJ2-1; D ambiguous. CDR3 length equals 11 residues. V shed 4 bases and J shed 12 bases, with 13 bases lying between them. Germline V gene data show CDR1 as SQVTM and CDR2 as ANQGSEA. The CDR3 DNA reads as TGCAGCGTTGTGGAAGGGATTATGCAGTTCTTC. Amino acids: CSVVEGIMQFF.

V is TRBV2 and J is TRBJ2-2; D ambiguous. The germline V and J ends were trimmed by 3 bases and 4 bases, with 12 bases remaining between them. Germline lookup yields CDR1 SNHLY and CDR2 FYNNEI. This CDR3 region has 15 residues. CDR3 nucleotide sequence: TGTGCCAGCAGTGAGGGCTTCGTTGTCACCGGGGAGCTGTTTTTT. Translated, it gives CASSEGFVVTGELFF.

The CDR3 spells CASSLRGRGSYGYTF. The DNA for the CDR3 is TGTGCCAGCAGCTTGCGCGGCAGGGGATCTTATGGCTACACCTTC. This chain uses TRBV5-6 with TRBJ1-2; D might be TRBD1 (6 bases). The CDR3 loop spans 15 amino acids. Per germline, CDR1 SGHDT and CDR2 YYEEEE. The germline V and J ends were trimmed by 1 base and 5 bases, with 15 bases remaining between them.

V and J are TRBV30 and TRBJ1-3; 8 bases line up with TRBD1. CDR1 GTSNPN and CDR2 SVGIG come from the germline V gene (reference sequence). Trimming cost V 1 base and J 0 bases; bases outside gene matches: 5. This CDR3 is 16 amino acids long. CDR3 DNA sequence: TGTGCCTGGAGTGAGGACAGGGTGGGCTCTGGAAACACCATATATTTT. It translates to CAWSEDRVGSGNTIYF.

The rearrangement links TRBV7-9 to TRBJ2-1; 12 nucleotides align to TRBD2. In germline, CDR1 is SEHNR, CDR2 FQNEAQ (reference sequence). This CDR3 is 17 amino acids long. The V and J ends lost 3 bases and 5 bases, in that order; junction bases with no gene match: 8. CDR3 in DNA: TGTGCCAGCAGCTTTCAAAGCAGGACTAGCGGGAACAATGAGCAGTTCTTC. This codes for CASSFQSRTSGNNEQFF.

The chain couples TRBV9 to TRBJ2-5, with D tentatively TRBD1 (6 bases). The CDR3 covers 15 residues. V was pared by 3 bases and J by 4 bases, with 16 bases between. The germline CDR1 and CDR2 sequences are SGDLS and YYNGEE. The CDR3 is CASSATQGATETQYF. Here the CDR3 DNA reads TGTGCCAGCAGCGCCACACAGGGTGCAACAGAGACCCAGTACTTC. The full variable domain, rest sourced from reference TRBV9 and TRBJ2-5, is DSGVTQTPKHLITATGQRVTLRCSPRSGDLSVYWYQQSLDQGLQFLIQYYNGEERAKGNILERFSAQQFPDLHSELNLSSLELGDSALYFCASSATQGATETQYFGPGTRLLVL.

This clone was seen a single time. This chain uses TRBV7-6 with TRBJ2-1; possibly TRBD1 for D (6 bases). The V and J ends lost 5 bases and 7 bases respectively, with 24 bases between them. The CDR3 length is 17 residues. Germline V gene lookup returns CDR1 SGHVS and CDR2 FNYEAQ. For the CDR3, the DNA is TGTGCCAGCAGCGCCCGTGTAGGTATGGGGGCAGGGAATGAGCAGTTCTTC. It yields the protein CASSARVGMGAGNEQFF. Looking up the rest from reference TRBV7-6 and TRBJ2-1 gives the full variable domain: GAGVSQSPRYKVTKRGQDVALRCDPISGHVSLYWYRQALGQGPEFLTYFNYEAQQDKSGLPNDRFSAERPEGSISTLTIQRTEQRDSAMYRCASSARVGMGAGNEQFFGPGTRLTVL.

J is TRBJ2-1 and V is TRBV7-8; 13 positions match TRBD2. Germline lookup yields CDR1 SGHVS and CDR2 FQNEAQ. This CDR3 is 17 amino acids long. The V gene end was trimmed by 5 bases and the J gene end by 3 bases; junction bases not matched to a gene: 7. The CDR3 DNA reads as TGTGCCAGCAGCCCCGGACTAGCGGGAGTAATCTACAATGAGCAGTTCTTC. Encoded protein: CASSPGLAGVIYNEQFF.

CDR3 nucleotide sequence: TGTGCCAGCAGTACCCAGGGGCCGGAGCTCAAAGAGCAGTACTTC. It encodes CASSTQGPELKEQYF. J is TRBJ2-7 and V is TRBV27; D is perhaps TRBD1 (6 bases). Germline V gene lookup returns CDR1 MNHEY and CDR2 SMNVEV (reference sequence). The V and J ends lost 5 bases and 7 bases respectively, with 21 bases between them. This CDR3 has 15 amino acids.

The chain has TRBV7-8 and TRBJ2-3, with D perhaps TRBD2 (6 bases). The CDR3 is 17 amino acids. Germline CDR1 reads SGHVS; CDR2 reads FQNEAQ. V was cut by 1 base and J by 8 bases, with 22 bases left in between. The CDR3 reads CASSLGKGLLTLSTQYF. DNA of the CDR3: TGTGCCAGCAGCTTAGGGAAAGGACTACTCACCCTAAGTACGCAGTATTTT.

A word on this clone: This is likely an artifact of a read error, given a far larger clone one base away. This chain uses TRBV9 with TRBJ1-5; 10 bases align to TRBD1. CDR3 length equals 15 residues. Germline CDR1 is SGDLS and CDR2 is YYNGEE. CDR3 sequence: CASSVGTGGSQPQQF. Written as DNA, the CDR3 is TGTGCCAGCAGCGTAGGGACAGGGGGATCTCAGCCCCAGCAGTTT.

This clone has more than one count but fewer than ten. The V gene is TRBV30, the J gene TRBJ2-1; 11 bases map to TRBD2. CDR3 length equals 16 residues. Germline CDR1 GTSNPN, CDR2 SVGIG (reference sequence). Germline trimming cut 3 bases from V and 3 bases from J; bases unmatched to any gene: 7. The CDR3: CAWSDSLAGGYNEQFF. CDR3 DNA sequence: TGTGCCTGGAGCGACTCCCTAGCGGGAGGCTACAATGAGCAGTTCTTC.

Many counts were recorded for this clone. Other DNA sequences of this sample code for an identical CDR3. The chain uses TRBV19 and TRBJ1-4; D gene ambiguous. The CDR3 is 15 residues long. CDR1 is LNHDA and CDR2 is SQIVND in the germline V gene (reference sequence). The ends were cut back, 1 base at V and 3 bases at J, with 9 bases in the middle. The CDR3 bases are TGTGCCAGTAGTATAGTGGAGTTCGCTAATGAAAAACTGTTTTTT. This codes for CASSIVEFANEKLFF.

Comment on this clone: It may be a read error: a sequence one base away is much more abundant. The V and J genes are TRBV7-2 and TRBJ2-5, with TRBD2 identical over 8 bases. The CDR3 is made up of 16 amino acids. The germline gives CDR1 SGHTA, CDR2 FQGNSA. After removal of 4 bases from V and 6 bases from J, the junction contained 13 bases not matched to a gene. The CDR3 region has the DNA TGTGCCAGCAGCTCCGGGGGGGCTGATGCTTCGAAGACCCAGTACTTC. This translates into CASSSGGADASKTQYF.

The chain couples TRBV28 to TRBJ1-2; TRBD1 matches at 7 bases. The CDR3 is 15 residues long. Germline V gene sequence: CDR1 MDHEN, CDR2 SYDVKM. V was clipped by 5 bases and J by 2 bases; unmatched bases: 8. The CDR3 spells CASSPYPTGNYGYTF. DNA for the CDR3: TGTGCCAGCAGTCCGTACCCGACAGGGAACTATGGCTACACCTTC.

This clone appeared once. A far larger clone is only one base removed, so a read error is likely. This chain joins TRBV18 and TRBJ2-7; no reliable D call. CDR3 length: 14 amino acids. In germline, CDR1 is KGHSH, CDR2 LQKENI. V was pared by 5 bases and J by 1 base, with 12 bases between. The CDR3 here is CASSFADGSYEQYF. In DNA form, the CDR3 reads TGTGCCAGCTCATTCGCGGACGGGTCCTACGAGCAGTACTTC. The full variable domain, its missing parts supplied by reference TRBV18 and TRBJ2-7, is NAGVMQNPRHLVRRRGQEARLRCSPMKGHSHVYWYRQLPEEGLKFMVYLQKENIIDESGMPKERFSAEFPKEGPSILRIQQVVRGDSAAYFCASSFADGSYEQYFGPGTRLTVT.

Remarks on this clone: A far larger clone is one base from this, pointing to a likely read error. The CDR3 DNA reads TGTGCCAGCAGCTTAGTGGGGGGGCAAGAGACCCAGTACTTC. Translation gives CASSLVGGQETQYF. The chain uses TRBV7-2 and TRBJ2-5; TRBD2 matches 7 bases. The germline V gene has CDR1 SGHTA and CDR2 FQGNSA. The CDR3 is made up of 14 amino acids. The J segment lost 2 bases and the V segment lost 1 base, leaving 1 base of the junction unmatched.

V is TRBV29-1 and J is TRBJ2-3; D is possibly TRBD2 (6 bases). Trimming cost V 8 bases and J 4 bases, with 19 bases left between them. Per germline, CDR1 SQVTM and CDR2 ANQGSEA. This CDR3 region has 14 residues. The CDR3 DNA follows: TGCAGCATCCACCTGACTAGTTCCCCAGATACGCAGTATTTT. Protein: CSIHLTSSPDTQYF.

This clone turned up a few times. The same CDR3 can be traced to other DNA sequences in this sample. CDR3 bases: TGTGCCAGCAGTTTGTATGGAAACACCATATATTTT. Encoded protein: CASSLYGNTIYF. The chain combines TRBV28 with TRBJ1-3; D uncertain. The CDR3 sequence is 12 residues long. Between the trimmed V and J ends, which lost 3 bases and 3 bases, there was a span of 3 bases. Germline-derived CDR1 and CDR2 are MDHEN and SYDVKM.

Only one count was recorded for this clone. The chain recombines TRBV28 with TRBJ2-3; D is uncertain. CDR3 length: 12 residues. V dropped 2 bases and J dropped 8 bases, with 8 bases sitting between them. Germline lookup yields CDR1 MDHEN and CDR2 SYDVKM. The CDR3 nucleotides read TGTGCCAGCAGTTTAGGGGTTGGTACGCAGTATTTT. This encodes CASSLGVGTQYF. Supplemented by reference TRBV28 and TRBJ2-3, the full variable domain reads DVKVTQSSRYLVKRTGEKVFLECVQDMDHENMFWYRQDPGLGLRLIYFSYDVKMKEKGDIPEGYSVSREKKERFSLILESASTNQTSMYLCASSLGVGTQYFGPGTRLTVL.

About this clone itself: A much larger clone is a single base away; this may be a read error. This CDR3 reads CASSGGPDSGNTIYF. Here the CDR3 DNA reads TGTGCCAGCAGTGGAGGGCCCGACTCTGGAAACACCATATATTTT. This chain uses TRBV6-1 with TRBJ1-3; D ambiguous. V lost 4 bases and J 0 bases, leaving 10 bases between the germline ends. CDR1 is MNHNS, CDR2 SASEGT, per germline. The CDR3 runs to 15 residues.